A selection of T cell receptor beta chains follows, all from one sample in a study of Ad26.COV2.S vaccination and SARS-CoV-2 variants. Measured with immunoSEQ multiplex PCR; TCRdb has only the in-frame clones, and not every one. The profile shows around 320,000 clones, roughly 91% of them singletons. Sequenced here: peripheral blood, sampled in a trial of Ad26.COV2.S vaccine versus placebo. The origin of the receptors is a person between 18 and 59 years old who received the Ad26.COV2.S COVID-19 vaccine or a placebo. Each CDR3 is given with its conserved first and last residue. A D gene is named only where the DNA matches it firmly. Expanded clones are given a class, and other clones once, few, many or no size at all.

v_call: TRBV13; d_call: TRBD1; j_call: TRBJ2-7; clone_size: .; cdr3_aa: CASSLIGQGEYEQYF; cdr3_nt: TGTGCCAGCAGCTTAATCGGCCAGGGGGAGTACGAGCAGTACTTC
v_call: TRBV7-2; d_call: .; j_call: TRBJ1-1; clone_size: few; cdr3_aa: CASSLTVGTEAFF; cdr3_nt: TGTGCCAGCAGCCTAACAGTGGGCACTGAAGCTTTCTTT
v_call: TRBV18; d_call: .; j_call: TRBJ1-2; clone_size: .; cdr3_aa: CASSPATANYGYTF; cdr3_nt: TGTGCCAGCTCACCCGCGACAGCCAACTATGGCTACACCTTC
v_call: TRBV28; d_call: .; j_call: TRBJ2-7; clone_size: .; cdr3_aa: CASSPRALGYEQYF; cdr3_nt: TGTGCCAGCAGTCCCCGGGCGCTTGGCTACGAGCAGTACTTC
v_call: TRBV27; d_call: .; j_call: TRBJ2-7; clone_size: .; cdr3_aa: CASSWGGSYEQYF; cdr3_nt: TGTGCCAGCAGCTGGGGGGGCTCGTACGAGCAGTACTTC
v_call: TRBV30; d_call: .; j_call: TRBJ1-6; clone_size: once; cdr3_aa: CAGDTRSSYNSPLHF; cdr3_nt: TGTGCCGGGGACACAAGGAGCTCCTATAATTCACCCCTCCACTTT
v_call: TRBV9; d_call: TRBD2; j_call: TRBJ2-1; clone_size: .; cdr3_aa: CASSEGLARYNEQFF; cdr3_nt: TGTGCCAGCAGCGAGGGACTAGCCCGTTACAATGAGCAGTTCTTC
v_call: TRBV2; d_call: .; j_call: TRBJ2-3; clone_size: .; cdr3_aa: CASSEAFGNTDTQYF; cdr3_nt: TGTGCCAGCAGTGAAGCGTTCGGCAACACAGATACGCAGTATTTT
v_call: TRBV6-5; d_call: .; j_call: TRBJ1-5; clone_size: .; cdr3_aa: CASSYSRGNQPQHF; cdr3_nt: TGTGCCAGCAGTTATTCTCGGGGGAATCAGCCCCAGCATTTT
v_call: TRBV30; d_call: .; j_call: TRBJ1-1; clone_size: .; cdr3_aa: CAWSGWAGNTEAFF; cdr3_nt: TGTGCCTGGAGTGGATGGGCTGGGAACACTGAAGCTTTCTTT
v_call: TRBV18; d_call: .; j_call: TRBJ2-3; clone_size: .; cdr3_aa: CASSPRDGSTDTQYF; cdr3_nt: TGTGCCAGCTCACCACGGGACGGTAGCACAGATACGCAGTATTTT
v_call: TRBV14; d_call: TRBD1; j_call: TRBJ2-7; clone_size: .; cdr3_aa: CASSRLQGGYEQYF; cdr3_nt: TGTGCCAGCAGTCGATTACAGGGGGGCTACGAGCAGTACTTC
v_call: TRBV30; d_call: .; j_call: TRBJ2-5; clone_size: .; cdr3_aa: CACFRDTQETQYF; cdr3_nt: TGTGCCTGTTTTCGGGACACTCAAGAGACCCAGTACTTC
v_call: TRBV30; d_call: TRBD1; j_call: TRBJ1-4; clone_size: .; cdr3_aa: CAWMTGELEKLFF; cdr3_nt: TGTGCCTGGATGACAGGGGAACTCGAAAAACTGTTTTTT
v_call: TRBV2; d_call: TRBD1; j_call: TRBJ1-1; clone_size: .; cdr3_aa: CASSVQGRTEAFF; cdr3_nt: TGTGCCAGCAGTGTACAGGGGAGGACTGAAGCTTTCTTT
v_call: TRBV4-3; d_call: TRBD1; j_call: TRBJ1-2; clone_size: once; cdr3_aa: CASSQSRDRGYTF; cdr3_nt: TGCGCCAGCAGCCAATCCCGGGACAGAGGCTACACCTTC
v_call: TRBV19; d_call: TRBD2; j_call: TRBJ2-6; clone_size: .; cdr3_aa: CASSIWRGDPGANVLTF; cdr3_nt: TGTGCCAGTAGTATATGGCGGGGGGACCCCGGGGCCAACGTCCTGACTTTC
v_call: TRBV12-3/TRBV12-4; d_call: TRBD1; j_call: TRBJ1-6; clone_size: .; cdr3_aa: CASSWDRNSPLHF; cdr3_nt: TGTGCCAGCAGTTGGGACAGAAATTCACCCCTCCACTTT
v_call: TRBV18; d_call: .; j_call: TRBJ1-6; clone_size: .; cdr3_aa: CASSPRNSPLHF; cdr3_nt: TGTGCCAGCTCACCCCGTAATTCACCCCTCCACTTT
v_call: TRBV11-2; d_call: .; j_call: TRBJ2-1; clone_size: .; cdr3_aa: CASSLGIRPSSYNEQFF; cdr3_nt: TGTGCCAGCAGCTTAGGAATTAGACCAAGCTCCTACAATGAGCAGTTCTTC
v_call: TRBV6-5; d_call: .; j_call: TRBJ2-5; clone_size: .; cdr3_aa: CASIFVGQETQYF; cdr3_nt: TGTGCCAGCATTTTCGTAGGGCAAGAGACCCAGTACTTC
v_call: TRBV20-1; d_call: .; j_call: TRBJ2-3; clone_size: .; cdr3_aa: CSASGTRTDTQYF; cdr3_nt: TGCAGTGCCAGTGGGACTCGTACAGATACGCAGTATTTT
v_call: TRBV2; d_call: .; j_call: TRBJ2-1; clone_size: .; cdr3_aa: CASITDTYNEQFF; cdr3_nt: TGTGCCAGCATTACAGACACCTACAATGAGCAGTTCTTC
v_call: TRBV7-9; d_call: .; j_call: TRBJ1-1; clone_size: few; cdr3_aa: CALRTEKNTEAFF; cdr3_nt: TGTGCCTTAAGGACTGAAAAGAACACTGAAGCTTTCTTT
v_call: TRBV4-1; d_call: TRBD1; j_call: TRBJ2-7; clone_size: .; cdr3_aa: CASSLDRGNPYEQYF; cdr3_nt: TGCGCCAGCAGCCTCGACAGGGGCAACCCCTACGAGCAGTACTTC
v_call: TRBV3-1/TRBV3-2; d_call: TRBD1; j_call: TRBJ1-4; clone_size: .; cdr3_aa: CASSQGPFEYRGVEKLFF; cdr3_nt: TGTGCCAGCAGCCAAGGACCCTTTGAATACAGGGGGGTTGAAAAACTGTTTTTT
v_call: TRBV19; d_call: TRBD1; j_call: TRBJ1-5; clone_size: .; cdr3_aa: CASSRQGFGNQPQHF; cdr3_nt: TGTGCCAGTAGCAGACAGGGGTTTGGCAATCAGCCCCAGCATTTT
v_call: TRBV4-1; d_call: .; j_call: TRBJ2-2; clone_size: .; cdr3_aa: CASSLLNQGSGGELFF; cdr3_nt: TGCGCCAGCAGCCTTCTGAACCAGGGGTCGGGCGGGGAGCTGTTTTTT
v_call: TRBV24-1; d_call: .; j_call: TRBJ1-1; clone_size: .; cdr3_aa: CATSDGAGVMNTEAFF; cdr3_nt: TGTGCCACCAGTGATGGGGCAGGAGTCATGAACACTGAAGCTTTCTTT
v_call: TRBV18; d_call: TRBD1; j_call: TRBJ1-5; clone_size: few; cdr3_aa: CASSPQQGFGGQPQHF; cdr3_nt: TGTGCCAGCTCACCCCAACAGGGGTTCGGCGGTCAGCCCCAGCATTTT
v_call: TRBV11-2; d_call: TRBD2; j_call: TRBJ2-7; clone_size: .; cdr3_aa: CASSFLDSGGSSYEQYF; cdr3_nt: TGTGCCAGCAGCTTCCTGGATAGCGGGGGCAGCTCCTACGAGCAGTACTTC
v_call: TRBV5-5; d_call: TRBD1; j_call: TRBJ2-7; clone_size: .; cdr3_aa: CASSKGQGPYEQYF; cdr3_nt: TGTGCCAGCAGCAAGGGACAGGGTCCCTACGAGCAGTACTTC
v_call: TRBV6-2/TRBV6-3; d_call: .; j_call: TRBJ2-5; clone_size: .; cdr3_aa: CASSSAGVRGETQYF; cdr3_nt: TGTGCCAGCAGTTCCGCAGGGGTAAGGGGGGAGACCCAGTACTTC
v_call: TRBV10-2; d_call: TRBD2; j_call: TRBJ2-1; clone_size: .; cdr3_aa: CASSTVPGLDGVSRDEQFF; cdr3_nt: TGCGCCAGCAGTACCGTCCCGGGACTAGATGGGGTATCTAGGGATGAGCAGTTCTTC
v_call: TRBV19; d_call: .; j_call: TRBJ2-7; clone_size: .; cdr3_aa: CASSRSGDEQYF; cdr3_nt: TGTGCCAGTAGTAGGTCAGGCGACGAGCAGTACTTC
v_call: TRBV28; d_call: TRBD1; j_call: TRBJ1-2; clone_size: .; cdr3_aa: CASSRGQTTNYGYTF; cdr3_nt: TGTGCCAGCAGTAGGGGACAGACTACTAACTATGGCTACACCTTC
v_call: TRBV3-1/TRBV3-2; d_call: .; j_call: TRBJ2-3; clone_size: .; cdr3_aa: CASSQVPDTQYF; cdr3_nt: TGTGCCAGCAGCCAAGTTCCAGATACGCAGTATTTT
v_call: TRBV21-1; d_call: .; j_call: TRBJ1-2; clone_size: .; cdr3_aa: CASSKGIGLGYGYTF; cdr3_nt: TGTGCCAGCAGCAAAGGAATCGGACTCGGCTATGGCTACACCTTC
v_call: TRBV5-1; d_call: .; j_call: TRBJ1-3; clone_size: once; cdr3_aa: CASSLSVSSGNTIYF; cdr3_nt: TGCGCCAGCAGCTTGTCCGTGAGCTCTGGAAACACCATATATTTT
v_call: TRBV10-3; d_call: .; j_call: TRBJ1-5; clone_size: .; cdr3_aa: CAISDSHLNQPQHF; cdr3_nt: TGTGCCATCAGTGATTCCCACCTAAATCAGCCCCAGCATTTT
v_call: TRBV5-4; d_call: TRBD1; j_call: TRBJ2-7; clone_size: few; cdr3_aa: CASSTDRLGEQYF; cdr3_nt: TGTGCCAGCAGCACGGACAGGCTCGGCGAGCAGTACTTC
v_call: TRBV6-5; d_call: .; j_call: TRBJ1-4; clone_size: .; cdr3_aa: CASSSAKGPANEKLFF; cdr3_nt: TGTGCCAGCAGTTCCGCGAAAGGGCCGGCTAATGAAAAACTGTTTTTT
v_call: TRBV7-8; d_call: .; j_call: TRBJ1-4; clone_size: medium-sized; cdr3_aa: CASSPRLPGFGKLFF; cdr3_nt: TGTGCCAGCAGCCCCAGACTCCCGGGATTTGGAAAACTGTTTTTT
v_call: TRBV6-6; d_call: .; j_call: TRBJ1-5; clone_size: few; cdr3_aa: CASTRDSSNQPQHF; cdr3_nt: TGTGCCAGCACCAGAGACAGTAGCAATCAGCCCCAGCATTTT
v_call: TRBV19; d_call: .; j_call: TRBJ2-6; clone_size: .; cdr3_aa: CASSIGWEGGNVLTF; cdr3_nt: TGTGCCAGTAGTATAGGGTGGGAAGGGGGGAACGTCCTGACTTTC
v_call: TRBV29-1; d_call: .; j_call: TRBJ2-1; clone_size: .; cdr3_aa: CSVYTGTVQNEQFF; cdr3_nt: TGCAGCGTCTACACCGGGACGGTTCAAAATGAGCAGTTCTTC
v_call: TRBV6-5; d_call: TRBD1; j_call: TRBJ1-1; clone_size: .; cdr3_aa: CASSYGTGGFTEAFF; cdr3_nt: TGTGCCAGCAGTTATGGGACAGGGGGATTCACTGAAGCTTTCTTT
v_call: TRBV4-2; d_call: .; j_call: TRBJ2-5; clone_size: .; cdr3_aa: CASSQDRGGDETQYF; cdr3_nt: TGTGCCAGCAGCCAAGATAGGGGGGGCGATGAGACCCAGTACTTC
v_call: TRBV30; d_call: .; j_call: TRBJ1-1; clone_size: .; cdr3_aa: CAWSVGGPTEAFF; cdr3_nt: TGTGCCTGGAGTGTTGGGGGACCCACTGAAGCTTTCTTT
v_call: TRBV5-4; d_call: TRBD1; j_call: TRBJ2-5; clone_size: .; cdr3_aa: CASSTGQEYQETQYF; cdr3_nt: TGTGCCAGCAGCACGGGACAGGAGTACCAAGAGACCCAGTACTTC
v_call: TRBV27; d_call: .; j_call: TRBJ2-7; clone_size: .; cdr3_aa: CASSLKGGLYEQYF; cdr3_nt: TGTGCCAGCAGTTTAAAGGGGGGGCTCTACGAGCAGTACTTC
v_call: TRBV2; d_call: .; j_call: TRBJ1-2; clone_size: .; cdr3_aa: CASRESGYTF; cdr3_nt: TGTGCCAGCAGAGAAAGTGGCTACACCTTC
v_call: TRBV9; d_call: .; j_call: TRBJ2-7; clone_size: .; cdr3_aa: CASSVEASYEQYF; cdr3_nt: TGTGCCAGCAGCGTCGAGGCCTCCTACGAGCAGTACTTC
v_call: TRBV4-1; d_call: TRBD1; j_call: TRBJ1-5; clone_size: .; cdr3_aa: CASSGGERWNQPQHF; cdr3_nt: TGCGCCAGCTCAGGGGGTGAGAGGTGGAATCAGCCCCAGCATTTT
v_call: TRBV27; d_call: .; j_call: TRBJ2-3; clone_size: .; cdr3_aa: CASSWVPGAPLGDTQYF; cdr3_nt: TGTGCCAGCAGTTGGGTCCCTGGGGCTCCACTCGGAGATACGCAGTATTTT
v_call: TRBV19; d_call: .; j_call: TRBJ2-7; clone_size: once; cdr3_aa: CASSPATGLSYEQYF; cdr3_nt: TGTGCCAGTAGTCCCGCGACGGGGCTCTCCTACGAGCAGTACTTC